This TCR beta chain is drawn from a study of blood T cell repertoires in COVID-19. This CDR3 contains 13 residues. V shed 2 bases and J 6 bases; nucleotides not matched to a gene: 2. Germline lookup yields CDR1 LGHDT and CDR2 YNNKEL (reference sequence). In this sample, this clone turned up once. The protocol was immunoSEQ multiplex PCR, while the TCRdb copy is restricted to in-frame clones and leaves out a portion. The sample lists some 150,000 clones, 91% occurring once. The TCR originated in a man aged 50 to 59 with acute or convalescent COVID-19. The sequenced sample consisted of peripheral blood. V gene TRBV3-1 (or the pseudogene TRBV3-2) combines with J gene TRBJ1-1, with TRBD1 matching over 8 bases. The CDR3, as DNA: TGTGCCAGCAGCCAATTACAGGGGGCTGAAGCTTTCTTT. Its translation is CASSQLQGAEAFF.